Presented here are 15 T cell receptor beta chains from one specimen sequenced in a study of blood T cells in healthy people across ages. It was with a sample-barcoded 5' primer and a J-beta primer mix that a second PCR of roughly 7 to 12 cycles was run. A single record per CDR3 protein comes from TCRdb applying MiXCR to the 5' RACE reads. The data hold roughly 560,000 distinct CDR3 sequences, with around 24% observed a single time. These data are also associated with another study on T cells of mothers and their children.

The sample consisted of blood. The receptors originated from a boy under 18 in good health.

This rearrangement joins TRBV7-6 to TRBJ2-5; perhaps D is TRBD1 or TRBD2 (6 bases each). Per the germline V gene, CDR1 is SGHVS and CDR2 is FNYEAQ. With 4 bases removed from V and 5 bases from J, the gap between germline ends came to 11 bases. The CDR3 is 13 amino acids. The chain's CDR3 is CASSSGARETQYF. The CDR3 coding sequence is TGTGCCAGCAGCTCGGGGGCCCGGGAGACCCAGTACTTC.

This clonotype was observed a handful of times. The CDR3 DNA is TGTGCCAGCAGCTCTCGCCCTCCGCCTAGCTATGGCTACACCTTC. Residues: CASSSRPPPSYGYTF. V is TRBV7-2 and J is TRBJ1-2; D unresolved. CDR1 and CDR2 (germline): SGHTA, FQGNSA. V lost 4 bases and J 4 bases, leaving 16 bases between the germline ends. The CDR3 is made up of 15 amino acids. The complete variable domain, with remaining parts taken from reference TRBV7-2 and TRBJ1-2, reads GAGVSQSPSNKVTEKGKDVELRCDPISGHTALYWYRQSLGQGLEFLIYFQGNSAPDKSGLPSDRFSAERTGGSVSTLTIQRTQQEDSAVYLCASSSRPPPSYGYTFGSGTRLTVV.

This clonotype occurred a few times. The V and J genes are TRBV7-9 and TRBJ2-1; 7 nucleotides match TRBD2. The DNA end is a closer match to TRBJ2-7, so the J assignment may be wrong. This CDR3 spans 16 amino acids. Germline CDR1 and CDR2: SEHNR and FQNEAQ (reference sequence). This chain's CDR3 is CASSPAGAGSGNEQYF. The CDR3 DNA reads as TGTGCCAGCAGCCCTGCGGGAGCGGGAAGCGGAAACGAGCAGTACTTC.

V gene TRBV14 combines with J gene TRBJ2-7, with D unclear. The length of the CDR3 is 13 residues. V was pared by 0 bases and J by 3 bases, with 6 bases between. The V gene's germline CDR1 is SGHDN and CDR2 FVKESK. CDR3 in DNA: TGTGCCAGCAGCCAAGACGTTTACTACGAGCAGTACTTC. Its protein is CASSQDVYYEQYF.

Only a few counts were recorded for this clonotype. The rearrangement links TRBV7-2 to TRBJ2-5; D may be TRBD2 (6 bases). Germline values: CDR1 SGHTA, CDR2 FQGNSA. V lost 2 bases, J lost 6 bases, and 19 bases lay in between. This CDR3 contains 16 residues. The CDR3 DNA reads TGTGCCAGCAGCTTAAACCTAGTGACTAGTGGACAGACCCAGTACTTC. This translates into CASSLNLVTSGQTQYF.

This clonotype was recorded a few times. The rearrangement links TRBV15 to TRBJ2-5; D not certain. Germline V gives CDR1 LNHNV, CDR2 YYDKDF (reference sequence). Trimming left V 3 bases short and J 0 bases short, with 11 bases between. The CDR3 contains 15 residues. The CDR3 nucleotides read TGTGCCACCAGCAGGGTGAACTTGTACCAAGAGACCCAGTACTTC. Its protein is CATSRVNLYQETQYF.

In the case of this clonotype: Germline is not matched at one junction end, which may reflect a read error. The V call is TRBV6-6, the J call TRBJ2-3, with D possibly being TRBD1 (6 bases). CDR1 is MNHNY, CDR2 SVGAGI, per germline (reference sequence). The CDR3 extends over 12 amino acids. The CDR3 bases are TGCGCCAGCAGCTCGGACAGACATACGCAGTATTTT. It translates to CASSSDRHTQYF.

This clonotype was seen a handful of times. The rearrangement uses TRBV28 and TRBJ2-5, with 12 bases matching TRBD1. CDR3 size: 19 residues. The V gene's germline CDR1 is MDHEN and CDR2 SYDVKM. V shed 2 bases, J shed 1 base, and the junction held 11 bases outside the gene matches. The CDR3 DNA reads TGTGCCAGCAGTTTAACCTGGGACAGGGGGCGCCGACCCCAAGAGACCCAGTACTTC. As protein: CASSLTWDRGRRPQETQYF.

V gene TRBV12-3 or TRBV12-4 combines with J gene TRBJ2-2, with 14 bases fitting TRBD2. V lost 1 base to trimming and J lost 5 bases; unmatched junction nucleotides: 6. The CDR3 contains 18 residues. CDR3: CASSLGFGTSGRTGELFF. CDR3 nucleotides: TGTGCCAGCAGTTTAGGATTCGGGACTAGCGGGAGAACCGGGGAGCTGTTTTTT.

Notes on this clonotype: A read error may be the cause here, since a much bigger clone is one base away. V usage is TRBV4-1 and J usage is TRBJ1-2; D gene unclear. Per the germline V gene, CDR1 is MGHRA and CDR2 is YSYEKL. The V end lost 0 bases, the J end lost 9 bases, and 17 bases lay between the germline ends. This CDR3 spans 15 amino acids. The chain's CDR3 is CASSQDPGPSRRYTF. The CDR3, as DNA: TGCGCCAGCAGCCAAGATCCGGGCCCTAGTAGACGCTACACCTTC.

This clonotype was detected ten times or more. The chain links TRBV14 to TRBJ2-4, with 7 bases fitting TRBD1. CDR1 is SGHDN, CDR2 FVKESK, per germline. V shed 4 bases and J 8 bases; nucleotides not matched to a gene: 2. CDR3 size: 12 residues. The CDR3: CASSPQGDIQYF. CDR3 DNA: TGTGCCAGCAGCCCCCAGGGGGACATTCAGTACTTC.

This clonotype was seen many times. The V call is TRBV29-1, the J call TRBJ2-5; 7 bases map to TRBD1. The J segment lost 5 bases and the V segment lost 6 bases, leaving 6 bases of the junction unmatched. The length of the CDR3 is 12 residues. CDR1 is SQVTM and CDR2 is ANQGSEA in the germline V gene. Here the CDR3 DNA reads TGCAGCGTCGACAGGGCCGGGGAGACCCAGTACTTC. Translated: CSVDRAGETQYF.

This clonotype was observed a few times. The chain is built from TRBV7-2 and TRBJ2-5; D remains unclear. The DNA end is a closer match to TRBJ2-1, so the J assignment may be wrong. Germline values: CDR1 SGHTA, CDR2 FQGNSA. CDR3 size: 14 residues. The CDR3 coding sequence is TGTGCCAGCAGCTTAGAGGGCCAATATTCGGAGCAGTTCTTC. This sequence encodes CASSLEGQYSEQFF.

Only a few counts were recorded for this clonotype. This chain joins TRBV28 and TRBJ2-5, with D uncertain. This CDR3 comprises 15 residues. The V gene's germline CDR1 is MDHEN and CDR2 SYDVKM. Trimming took 5 bases from V and 0 from J, leaving 13 bases between them. The CDR3 region is CASSPRGRYQETQYF. In DNA form, the CDR3 reads TGTGCCAGCAGTCCACGTGGAAGGTACCAAGAGACCCAGTACTTC. Full variable domain (rest looked up from reference TRBV28 and TRBJ2-5): DVKVTQSSRYLVKRTGEKVFLECVQDMDHENMFWYRQDPGLGLRLIYFSYDVKMKEKGDIPEGYSVSREKKERFSLILESASTNQTSMYLCASSPRGRYQETQYFGPGTRLLVL.

This clonotype was counted between two and nine times. The rearrangement uses TRBV5-6 and TRBJ2-7, with D possibly TRBD2 on 6 matching bases. CDR1 is SGHDT and CDR2 is YYEEEE in the germline V gene. Trimming left V 5 bases short and J 4 bases short, with 19 bases between. The CDR3 runs to 15 residues. CDR3 region: CASRVFRAGTYEQYF. The CDR3 region has the DNA TGTGCCAGCAGGGTCTTTCGGGCAGGGACTTACGAGCAGTACTTC.